These 19 T cell receptor beta chains share one sample of origin, sequenced in a study of blood T cell repertoires in COVID-19. Using immunoSEQ multiplex PCR, the repertoire was profiled, and TCRdb retains in-frame clones only, with some absent. Of about 260,000 clones in the sample, approximately 89% were seen once. Sequenced: peripheral blood. These receptors all stem from a woman in her seventies with COVID-19, enrolled during active disease.

The V and J genes are TRBV6-5 and TRBJ2-1; TRBD2 is a possible D gene (6 bases). V shed 5 bases and J shed 0 bases, with 11 bases lying between them. The CDR3 extends over 15 amino acids. In germline, CDR1 is MNHEY, CDR2 SVGAGI. The CDR3 DNA follows: TGTGCCAGCAGTACCCAGCGGGCCTCCTACAATGAGCAGTTCTTC. Its protein is CASSTQRASYNEQFF.

This clone was picked up a small number of times. The V gene is TRBV3-1 (or the pseudogene TRBV3-2), the J gene TRBJ2-5; 9 nucleotides line up with TRBD2. The CDR3 spans 18 residues. V was clipped by 0 bases and J by 1 base; unmatched bases: 9. The germline CDR1 and CDR2 sequences are LGHDT and YNNKEL (reference sequence). The CDR3: CASSQDQGAGGLQETQYF. The CDR3 DNA is TGTGCCAGCAGCCAAGATCAAGGAGCGGGAGGCCTCCAAGAGACCCAGTACTTC.

The gene calls are TRBV19 and TRBJ1-2, with 8 nucleotides matching TRBD1. The CDR3 spans 15 residues. V gave up 4 bases and J gave up 0 bases; unmatched junction bases: 4. CDR1 and CDR2 (germline): LNHDA, SQIVND (reference sequence). The DNA for the CDR3 is TGTGCCAGTAGTAGCGACAGGGGACCTAACTATGGCTACACCTTC. This codes for CASSSDRGPNYGYTF.

This chain joins TRBV19 and TRBJ1-5; 11 nucleotides line up with TRBD1. The CDR3 runs 18 residues. The J segment lost 3 bases and the V segment lost 4 bases, leaving 11 bases of the junction unmatched. Germline V gives CDR1 LNHDA, CDR2 SQIVND (reference sequence). The CDR3 sequence: CASSSRGQGVGINQPQHF. The CDR3, as DNA: TGTGCCAGTAGTAGCAGGGGACAGGGGGTTGGTATCAATCAGCCCCAGCATTTT. The full variable domain, its missing parts supplied by reference TRBV19 and TRBJ1-5, is DGGITQSPKYLFRKEGQNVTLSCEQNLNHDAMYWYRQDPGQGLRLIYYSQIVNDFQKGDIAEGYSVSREKKESFPLTVTSAQKNPTAFYLCASSSRGQGVGINQPQHFGDGTRLSIL.

The CDR3 region has the DNA TGTGCCAGCAGCGAGGGACAACACTCTGGAAACACCATATATTTT. This codes for CASSEGQHSGNTIYF. The chain uses TRBV3-1 (or the pseudogene TRBV3-2) and TRBJ1-3; D possibly corresponds to TRBD1 (6 bases). This CDR3 has 15 amino acids. V lost 5 bases to trimming and J lost 0 bases, with 11 bases between them. The V gene's germline CDR1 is LGHDT and CDR2 YNNKEL (reference sequence).

Written as DNA, the CDR3 is TGTGCCAGCAGCCTCCAAGGGGGTTCGAGCAATACGCAGTATTTT. Its translation is CASSLQGGSSNTQYF. This chain joins TRBV3-1 (or the pseudogene TRBV3-2) and TRBJ2-3; tentative D call: TRBD1 (6 bases). The CDR3 spans 15 residues. Germline V CDR1 and CDR2: LGHDT, YNNKEL (reference sequence). Trimming stripped 4 bases from V and 7 bases from J, with 18 bases between.

The chain recombines TRBV6-1 with TRBJ1-6; tentative D call: TRBD1 (5 bases). The CDR3 has 16 amino acids. V lost 4 bases, J lost 7 bases, and 17 bases lay in between. Germline CDR1 is MNHNS and CDR2 is SASEGT. The CDR3 is CASSADTPAGNSPLHF. The CDR3 DNA is TGTGCCAGCAGTGCGGACACCCCCGCTGGGAATTCACCCCTCCACTTT.

This chain links TRBV7-8 with TRBJ2-1; D possibly corresponds to TRBD2 (5 bases). Trimming removed 1 base at V and 5 bases at J, with 9 bases between. CDR1 SGHVS and CDR2 FQNEAQ come from the germline V gene. The CDR3 consists of 14 residues. CDR3 in amino acids: CASSLVETNNEQFF. In DNA, the CDR3 is TGTGCCAGCAGCTTAGTAGAGACTAACAATGAGCAGTTCTTC.

V is TRBV6-6 and J is TRBJ1-2; D gene ambiguous. V dropped 8 bases and J dropped 4 bases, with 23 bases sitting between them. CDR1 is MNHNY and CDR2 is SVGAGI in the germline V gene (reference sequence). There are 16 residues in the CDR3. The CDR3: CASSDKAAYNFYGYTF. In nucleotides, the CDR3 is TGTGCCAGCTCCGATAAAGCCGCCTATAACTTCTATGGCTACACCTTC.

The chain employs TRBV10-3 and TRBJ1-6; 8 bases fit TRBD1. The germline CDR1 and CDR2 sequences are ENHRY and SYGVKD. The CDR3 totals 17 residues. The V and J ends lost 0 bases and 1 base, in that order; junction bases with no gene match: 2. The CDR3 region is CAISESRQGSYNSPLHF. CDR3 coding DNA: TGTGCCATCAGTGAGTCGAGACAGGGGTCCTATAATTCACCCCTCCACTTT.

The sample holds many counts of this clone. V gene TRBV24-1 combines with J gene TRBJ2-1; TRBD1 is a possible D gene (5 bases). The V end lost 3 bases, the J end lost 6 bases, and 17 bases lay between the germline ends. Per the germline V gene, CDR1 is KGHDR and CDR2 is SFDVKD. This CDR3 has 16 residues. CDR3 nucleotide sequence: TGTGCCACCAGTGATAAAAAAGTGGACACCCTCAATGAGCAGTTCTTC. Encoded protein: CATSDKKVDTLNEQFF.

The chain carries TRBV29-1 and TRBJ2-2; D may be TRBD1 (5 bases). Per germline, CDR1 SQVTM and CDR2 ANQGSEA. The CDR3 contains 15 residues. The ends were cut back, 2 bases at V and 1 base at J, with 11 bases in the middle. The DNA of the CDR3 is TGCAGCGTTGAACTGGGGCCGCAGAACACCGGGGAGCTGTTTTTT. This codes for CSVELGPQNTGELFF.

This clone occurred a few times. The chain joins TRBV7-6 to TRBJ1-2, with D perhaps matching TRBD1 (6 bases). Trimming took off 5 bases at V and 8 bases at J, with 15 bases between the two ends. Looked up from germline, CDR1 is SGHVS and CDR2 is FNYEAQ. CDR3 length: 13 residues. The CDR3, as DNA: TGTGCCAGCAGCCAAACAGGGACCGTAGGCTACACCTTC. Its translation is CASSQTGTVGYTF.

The gene calls are TRBV18 and TRBJ1-2; D is unresolved. CDR1 is KGHSH, CDR2 LQKENI, per germline. The V gene lost 5 bases and the J gene lost 13 bases, with 14 bases spanning the gap. This CDR3 has 11 amino acids. CDR3 loop: CASSSTTEPTF. The DNA of the CDR3 is TGTGCCAGCTCATCTACAACAGAACCCACCTTC. The variable domain in full, with the rest retrieved from reference TRBV18 and TRBJ1-2, is NAGVMQNPRHLVRRRGQEARLRCSPMKGHSHVYWYRQLPEEGLKFMVYLQKENIIDESGMPKERFSAEFPKEGPSILRIQQVVRGDSAAYFCASSSTTEPTFGSGTRLTVV.

The chain uses TRBV6-2 or TRBV6-3 and TRBJ1-2; TRBD1 is a possible D gene (6 bases). Germline V gives CDR1 MNHEY, CDR2 SVGEGT. With 5 bases removed from V and 7 bases from J, the gap between germline ends came to 14 bases. CDR3 length: 13 amino acids. CDR3 in DNA: TGTGCCAGCAGTCCGGGACAAATAACTGGCTACACCTTC. It encodes CASSPGQITGYTF.

There are a few counts of this clone. V usage is TRBV2 and J usage is TRBJ2-7; 11 bases match TRBD2. The trim removed 2 bases at V and 5 bases at J, leaving 5 bases unmatched. Germline-derived CDR1 and CDR2 are SNHLY and FYNNEI. The CDR3 extends over 15 amino acids. The CDR3 DNA follows: TGTGCCAGCAGTGAACAGATAGCGGGAGGGGACGAGCAGTACTTC. Translation gives CASSEQIAGGDEQYF.

This chain joins TRBV29-1 and TRBJ1-2; 9 bases line up with TRBD1. The CDR3 runs 13 residues. The ends lost 6 bases at V and 5 bases at J; junction bases unmatched: 7. Germline V gene lookup returns CDR1 SQVTM and CDR2 ANQGSEA. The CDR3 nucleotides read TGCAGCGTGACAGGGGGGTCGGGGTATGGCTACACCTTC. Amino acids: CSVTGGSGYGYTF.

This rearrangement joins TRBV28 to TRBJ2-2, with 8 bases matching TRBD2. CDR3 length equals 16 residues. Germline V gene data show CDR1 as MDHEN and CDR2 as SYDVKM. Trimming cost V 5 bases and J 2 bases; bases outside gene matches: 7. In DNA, the CDR3 is TGTGCCAGCAGTCTTACCACTAGCGGAAACACCGGGGAGCTGTTTTTT. Amino acid sequence: CASSLTTSGNTGELFF.

The genes are TRBV7-9 and TRBJ2-2, with a possible D match to TRBD2 (5 bases). Germline lookup yields CDR1 SEHNR and CDR2 FQNEAQ (reference sequence). V lost 7 bases to trimming and J lost 3 bases, with 15 bases between them. This CDR3 spans 15 amino acids. The CDR3 protein is CASTLTWGDTGELFF. CDR3 DNA: TGTGCCAGCACCCTCACGTGGGGAGACACCGGGGAGCTGTTTTTT. The complete variable domain, with remaining parts taken from reference TRBV7-9 and TRBJ2-2, reads DTGVSQNPRHKITKRGQNVTFRCDPISEHNRLYWYRQTLGQGPEFLTYFQNEAQLEKSRLLSDRFSAERPKGSFSTLEIQRTEQGDSAMYLCASTLTWGDTGELFFGEGSRLTVL.